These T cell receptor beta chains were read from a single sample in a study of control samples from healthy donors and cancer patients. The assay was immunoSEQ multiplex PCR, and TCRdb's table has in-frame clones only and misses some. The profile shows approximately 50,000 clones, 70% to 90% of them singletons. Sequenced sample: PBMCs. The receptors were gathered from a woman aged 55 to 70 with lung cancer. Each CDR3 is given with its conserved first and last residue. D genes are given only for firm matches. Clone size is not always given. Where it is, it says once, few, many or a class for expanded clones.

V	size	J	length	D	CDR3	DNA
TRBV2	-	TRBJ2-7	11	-	CASRGSYEQYF	TGTGCCAGCAGAGGCTCCTACGAGCAGTACTTC
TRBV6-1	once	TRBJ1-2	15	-	CASSQGKGPNYGYTF	TGTGCCAGCAGTCAGGGGAAGGGTCCTAACTATGGCTACACCTTC
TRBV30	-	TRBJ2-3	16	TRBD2	CAWTGLAGTSTDTQYF	TGTGCCTGGACCGGACTAGCGGGAACTAGCACAGATACGCAGTATTTT
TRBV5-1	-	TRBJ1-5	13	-	CASSSDRDQPQHF	TGCGCCAGCAGCTCGGACAGAGACCAGCCCCAGCATTTT
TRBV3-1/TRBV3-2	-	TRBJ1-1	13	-	CASSRGPMTEAFF	TGTGCCAGCAGCCGGGGGCCAATGACTGAAGCTTTCTTT
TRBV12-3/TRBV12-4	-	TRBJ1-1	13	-	CASRASSPTEAFF	TGTGCCAGCAGGGCTTCATCCCCCACTGAAGCTTTCTTT
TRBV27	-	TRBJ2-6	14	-	CASKRVSGANVLTF	TGTGCCAGCAAGAGGGTCTCTGGGGCCAACGTCCTGACTTTC
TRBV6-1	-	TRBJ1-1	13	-	CASSEVDRKEAFF	TGTGCCAGCAGTGAGGTGGACAGAAAAGAAGCTTTCTTT
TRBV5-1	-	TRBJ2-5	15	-	CASSPLFGSQETQYF	TGCGCCAGCAGTCCTCTCTTCGGATCACAAGAGACCCAGTACTTC
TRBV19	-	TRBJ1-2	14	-	CASSSGRENYGYTF	TGTGCCAGTAGTTCGGGCAGGGAGAACTATGGCTACACCTTC
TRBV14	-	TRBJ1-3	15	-	CASSQGIYSGNTIYF	TGTGCCAGCAGCCAGGGGATCTACTCTGGAAACACCATATATTTT
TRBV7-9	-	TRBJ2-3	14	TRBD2	CASSLRDYTDTQYF	TGTGCCAGCAGCTTACGGGACTATACAGATACGCAGTATTTT
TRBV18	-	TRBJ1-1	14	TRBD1	CASSPRQGEAEAFF	TGTGCCAGCTCACCTCGACAGGGGGAGGCTGAAGCTTTCTTT
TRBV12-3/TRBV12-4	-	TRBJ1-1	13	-	CASSLGSSTEAFF	TGTGCCAGCAGTTTAGGCAGTTCCACTGAAGCTTTCTTT
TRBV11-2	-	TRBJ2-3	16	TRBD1	CASSPGTGIHSDTQYF	TGTGCCAGCAGCCCCGGGACAGGGATCCACTCAGATACGCAGTATTTT
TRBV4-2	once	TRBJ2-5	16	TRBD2	CASSQDRGGGSETQYF	TGTGCCAGCAGCCAAGATCGCGGTGGCGGGAGTGAGACCCAGTACTTC
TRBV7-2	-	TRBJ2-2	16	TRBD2	CASSLPTSGGTGELFF	TGTGCCAGCAGCTTACCTACTAGCGGGGGAACCGGGGAGCTGTTTTTT
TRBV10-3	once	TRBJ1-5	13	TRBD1	CAIRDRAGQPQHF	TGTGCCATCAGAGACAGGGCGGGCCAGCCCCAGCATTTT
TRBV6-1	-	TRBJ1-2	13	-	CASSEEAVYGYTF	TGTGCCAGCAGTGAAGAGGCAGTCTATGGCTACACCTTC
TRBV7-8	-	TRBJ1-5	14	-	CATGRVMAEQPQHF	TGTGCCACCGGTAGAGTTATGGCAGAGCAGCCCCAGCATTTT
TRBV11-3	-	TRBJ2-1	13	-	CASSLEPSWEQFF	TGTGCCAGCAGCTTAGAACCGTCCTGGGAGCAGTTCTTC
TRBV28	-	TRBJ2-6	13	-	CASSLAGANVLTF	TGTGCCAGCAGTTTAGCTGGGGCCAACGTCCTGACTTTC
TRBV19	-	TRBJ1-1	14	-	CASSILRGNTEAFF	TGTGCCAGTAGTATTCTCCGGGGGAACACTGAAGCTTTCTTT
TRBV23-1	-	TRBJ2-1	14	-	CASSQTGRANEQFF	TGCGCCAGCAGTCAGACCGGCCGAGCCAATGAGCAGTTCTTC
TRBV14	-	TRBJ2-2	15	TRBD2	CASSHGLAGTGELFF	TGTGCCAGCAGCCACGGACTAGCAGGCACCGGGGAGCTGTTTTTT
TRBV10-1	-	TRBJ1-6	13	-	CASSESTPQPLHF	TGCGCCAGCAGTGAGTCCACCCCTCAACCCCTCCACTTT
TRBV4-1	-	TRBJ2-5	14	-	CASSQGQGYETQYF	TGCGCCAGCAGCCAAGGGCAGGGCTACGAGACCCAGTACTTC
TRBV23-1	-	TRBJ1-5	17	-	CASSQNLRPAQGQPQHF	TGCGCCAGCAGTCAAAACCTTCGGCCAGCCCAGGGGCAGCCCCAGCATTTT
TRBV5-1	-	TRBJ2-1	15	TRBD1	CASSLEGTGYNEQFF	TGCGCCAGCAGCTTGGAGGGGACAGGATACAATGAGCAGTTCTTC
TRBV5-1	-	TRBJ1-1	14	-	CASSLRGQNTEAFF	TGCGCCAGCAGCTTGAGAGGGCAGAACACTGAAGCTTTCTTT
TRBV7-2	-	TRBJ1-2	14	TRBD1	CASSSQGGLYGYTF	TGTGCCAGCAGCTCCCAGGGGGGGCTCTATGGCTACACCTTC
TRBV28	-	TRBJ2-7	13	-	CASSLLSLSGKYF	TGTGCCAGCAGTTTACTTAGCCTCTCGGGGAAGTACTTC
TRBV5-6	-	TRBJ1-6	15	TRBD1	CASSPSGTGSPPLHF	TGTGCCAGCAGCCCCTCCGGGACAGGCTCCCCACCCCTCCACTTT
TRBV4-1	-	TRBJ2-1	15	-	CASSQQGSSFNEQFF	TGCGCCAGCAGCCAACAGGGGAGTTCCTTTAATGAGCAGTTCTTC
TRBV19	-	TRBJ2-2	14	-	CASSPQGSTGELFF	TGTGCCAGTAGTCCCCAGGGGTCCACCGGGGAGCTGTTTTTT
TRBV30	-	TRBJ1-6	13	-	CAWSASRASPLHF	TGTGCCTGGAGTGCCTCTAGAGCCTCACCCCTCCACTTT
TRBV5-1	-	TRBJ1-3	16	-	CAKPRGRLPSGNTIYF	TGCGCCAAACCCCGAGGCCGCCTGCCGTCTGGAAACACCATATATTTT
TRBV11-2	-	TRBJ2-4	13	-	CASSLGGTNIQYF	TGTGCCAGCAGCTTAGGTGGAACAAACATTCAGTACTTC
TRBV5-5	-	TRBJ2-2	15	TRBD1	CASSWGQVNTGELFF	TGTGCCAGCAGCTGGGGACAGGTGAACACCGGGGAGCTGTTTTTT
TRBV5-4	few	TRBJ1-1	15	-	CASSLESVLVREAFF	TGTGCCAGCAGCTTGGAAAGTGTTCTCGTACGTGAAGCTTTCTTT
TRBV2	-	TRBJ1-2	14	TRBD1	CASRTGSTAYGYTF	TGTGCCAGCAGGACAGGGAGCACGGCCTATGGCTACACCTTC
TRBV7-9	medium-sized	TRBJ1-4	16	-	CASSPRSVGLHEKLFF	TGTGCCAGCAGCCCAAGGTCGGTGGGACTACATGAAAAACTGTTTTTT
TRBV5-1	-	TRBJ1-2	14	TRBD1	CASSPDRGRDGYTF	TGCGCCAGCAGCCCGGACAGGGGGCGGGATGGCTACACCTTC
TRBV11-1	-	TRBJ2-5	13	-	CASSSELGEGQYF	TGTGCCAGCAGCTCTGAACTCGGGGAAGGCCAGTACTTC
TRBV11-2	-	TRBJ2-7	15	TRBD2	CASSAGLAGGYEQYF	TGTGCCAGCAGCGCCGGACTAGCGGGAGGTTACGAGCAGTACTTC
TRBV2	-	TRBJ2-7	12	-	CASSEWSDEQYF	TGTGCCAGCAGTGAGTGGAGCGACGAGCAGTACTTC